A selection of T cell receptor beta chains follows, all from one sample in a study of response to subunit inactivated influenza vaccine. TCRdb passed the RT-PCR reads through MiXCR, listing each CDR3 protein once. Here the sample spans about 650,000 distinct CDR3 sequences, about 15% being singletons. This specimen consisted of PBMCs from blood, obtained less than 15 days before vaccination. These receptors were taken from a man in his fifties or sixties who received an inactivated influenza vaccine. CDR3s leave out the opening cysteine and the closing phenylalanine or tryptophan. The order of the fields is V gene, CDR3 length, CDR3 protein.

>TRBV10-3|12
ATGRHENTGELF
>TRBV6-5|13
ASSYLRTDHSPLH
>TRBV5-1|12
ASSPLGLTYEQY
>TRBV7-2|13
ASNLREGAVYEQY
>TRBV7-8|13
ASSLKLGGNTEAF
>TRBV5-1|12
ASSLDRPHNEQF
>TRBV5-6|12
ASSPGTGTETQY
>TRBV19|14
ASSEIAGGAKNIQY
>TRBV14|15
ASSQVNALAGRDTQY
>TRBV12-3/TRBV12-4|13
ASSLGTVERNTQY
>TRBV29-1|12
SVDGYSSYNEQF
>TRBV5-4|13
ASSDSGGGFNEQF
>TRBV20-1|11
SALSGNTGELF
>TRBV29-1|9
SGQQGPEAF
>TRBV5-1|11
ASSPRQVDEQY
>TRBV6-2/TRBV6-3|15
ASSLYLDRVVGGEQY
>TRBV7-9|15
ASSSGLAVSSYNEQF
>TRBV12-3/TRBV12-4|13
ASSSAGAGNEKLF
>TRBV5-1|13
ASSLGLGHDYEQY
>TRBV6-1|13
ASRGSGTGYNEQF
>TRBV7-9|14
ASSSSRGLASYEQY
>TRBV20-1|12
SASGRWSYNEQF
>TRBV20-1|12
SARDSRFQEKQY
>TRBV30|12
AWIPQGGRSGYT
>TRBV29-1|13
SAGLAGFRQETQY
>TRBV20-1|12
SAKLALVYNEQF
>TRBV4-3|12
ASSQDAGRDEQY
>TRBV5-1|10
ASRGGRTEAF
>TRBV29-1|13
SANRQVGRYNEQF